This section outlines one TCR beta chain sequence together with its context. Its antigen has not been determined. No per-base quality is available; no much larger clone lies one base away. Ficoll-Paque density gradient centrifugation was the method used to isolate PBMCs. At the junction V is shortened by 4 bases and J by 7 bases; bases outside the gene matches: 7. The CDR3 spans 14 residues, from the cysteine through the phenylalanine. Only the CDR3 DNA stays, 42 bases, in frame from base 1. CDR1 and CDR2 (SGDLS, YYNGEE) derive from the germline V gene. Sequencing was carried out with an Illumina NovaSeq 6000. TCRalpha and TCRbeta cDNA libraries were constructed by 5'RACE with constant-segment primers, with sample barcodes and unique molecular identifiers being introduced. RNA was extracted from every sample with Trizol reagent. Amplification of the libraries took two PCR steps, and the second step added a second sample barcode plus Illumina TruSeq adapters. Sequencing of the libraries was done on an Illumina NovaSeq, producing 2 x 150 bp paired-end reads. In the paper's pipeline: With migec v1.2.7, reads were demultiplexed and then collapsed into UMI-guided consensus sequences. Using mixcr v2.1.11, the UMI consensuses were aligned to TRA and TRB V and J templates and assembled into clonotypes. A clonotype was counted as expanded or contracted only when both edgeR and NoisET called the clonotype significant, with the noise models trained on biological replicates. For edgeR calls, the thresholds were a false discovery rate-adjusted p below 0.01 and a log2 fold-change of 1. As an exploratory analysis of dynamics, max-normalized trajectories of the 1000 most abundant clonotypes were examined by PCA with hierarchical clustering. Separately sequenced CD4+ and CD8+ repertoires were used to assign the CD4 or CD8 phenotype of responding clones. In TCRdb, the public reads were trimmed at Q25 with fastp and aligned with MiXCR, with productive beta chains retained. Each entry merges the rows of one CDR3 protein and shows their most common DNA and genes. What appears here as the V and J calls and clone size reflects TCRdb's work, not the paper's. The sample table holds around 260,000 distinct CDR3 sequences, of which roughly 15% were seen once. In total, the top ten clones hold 22% of the sample.

The data stem from a study of T-cell memory formation after mild COVID-19 (dated by TCRdb to the early 2020s). Notes on the research overall: TCR sequence clusters from the two donors were largely donor specific. The cohort was made up of two young adult volunteers, one female and one male, who were previously healthy. In two donors, T-cell clones that expanded and contracted after mild COVID-19 were followed by sequencing TCRalpha and TCRbeta repertoires longitudinally.

Broad study findings and their caveats: Clones contracting from day 15 to 85 had balanced CD4/CD8 phenotypes, while a second wave expanding from day 15 to 37 was biased towards CD4+. The study included only a couple of mild cases, and larger cohorts that include severe cases with pre-infection samples were judged to be necessary. Some responding clones were detected in pre-infection memory, suggesting pre-existing cross-reactive memory T cells joined the SARS-CoV-2 response. SARS-CoV-2 specificity was not confirmed for the second-wave clones peaking on day 37. Contracting CD4+ clones turned up mainly in the CM and EM memory subsets, whereas EMRA was where CD8+ clones were enriched.

The chain was built from TRBV9 and TRBJ2-5; TRBD1 lines up with 10 middle nucleotides. This sequence was found in a young man who had mild COVID-19 (a few samples of this study predate the infection). The sample titles of this study are shuffled in the database, so cell type and time point are left out; the donor was told from shared clones. Sequencing input: PBMCs or a T cell subset sorted from them (not recorded which). The CDR3 sequence is CASSHRTGGGTQYF. The sequenced DNA: TGTGCCAGCAGCCATAGGACAGGGGGGGGGACCCAGTACTTC.